A single sample is the source of the 5 T cell receptor beta chains below, sequenced in a study of control samples from healthy donors and cancer patients. Profiling relied on immunoSEQ multiplex PCR, and the TCRdb table lists in-frame clones only, not all of them. The table has 150,000 or so clones, just under 95% seen once. The sequenced material came from blood. The receptors were gathered from a man in his forties in good health.

CDR3 in DNA: TGTGCCTTACAGGGTAGAGGTTCACCCCTCCACTTT. This translates into CALQGRGSPLHF. V gene TRBV30 combines with J gene TRBJ1-6, with D tentatively TRBD1 (6 bases). The V end lost 7 bases, the J end lost 9 bases, and 13 bases lay between the germline ends. CDR3 length: 12 residues. Germline V CDR1 and CDR2: GTSNPN, SVGIG (reference sequence).

The chain couples TRBV15 to TRBJ1-1; a possible D gene is TRBD1 (5 bases). V was pared by 3 bases and J by 1 base, with 12 bases between. CDR1 and CDR2 (germline): LNHNV, YYDKDF (reference sequence). The CDR3 runs to 15 residues. CDR3 nucleotides: TGTGCCACCAGCAGGGGGGGGACGGCGAACACTGAAGCTTTCTTT. Translation: CATSRGGTANTEAFF. Using reference TRBV15 and TRBJ1-1 for the parts outside the CDR3, the full variable domain is DAMVIQNPRYQVTQFGKPVTLSCSQTLNHNVMYWYQQKSSQAPKLLFHYYDKDFNNEADTPDNFQSRRPNTSFCFLDIRSPGLGDTAMYLCATSRGGTANTEAFFGQGTRLTVV.

This chain joins TRBV13 and TRBJ1-2; 11 bases agree with TRBD1. Trimming at V came to 5 bases and at J to 7 bases, leaving 12 bases not matched to a gene. Looked up from germline, CDR1 is PRHDT and CDR2 is FYEKMQ (reference sequence). This CDR3 has 16 residues. The CDR3 here is CASSPAPGQGVLGYTF. For the CDR3, the DNA is TGTGCCAGCAGCCCTGCCCCGGGACAGGGGGTCCTTGGCTACACCTTC.

This clone occurred a few times. In DNA, the CDR3 is TGTGCCAGCTCACCGAAGGGGACGGGCGCCAATCAGCCCCAGCATTTT. Translation: CASSPKGTGANQPQHF. This chain joins TRBV18 and TRBJ1-5; the D gene is possibly TRBD1 (5 bases). The CDR3 extends over 16 amino acids. Germline V gene lookup returns CDR1 KGHSH and CDR2 LQKENI. Trimming shortened V by 3 bases and J by 3 bases, and 15 bases separated the two germline ends.

The chain joins TRBV5-1 to TRBJ1-1; D possibly corresponds to TRBD1 (6 bases). The germline V gene has CDR1 SGHRS and CDR2 YFSETQ. The CDR3 runs to 13 residues. V dropped 3 bases and J dropped 7 bases, with 13 bases sitting between them. Here the CDR3 reads CASSWGAGYEAFF. CDR3 DNA: TGCGCCAGCAGCTGGGGGGCAGGGTATGAAGCTTTCTTT.